The 15 T cell receptor beta chains listed next were all sequenced from one sample in a study of blood T cell repertoires in COVID-19. TCRdb's table, derived via immunoSEQ multiplex PCR, lists solely in-frame clones and lacks some. Seen here are 260,000 or so clones, 65% to 90% observed once, and the top ten hold 15% to 18%. The sequencing sample was made of PBMCs or T cells enriched from blood (not recorded which). These receptors were obtained from a man aged 18 to 35 who had recovered from COVID-19.

V gene TRBV25-1 combines with J gene TRBJ1-3, with 7 bases that match TRBD1. V shed 6 bases, J shed 0 bases, and the junction held 5 bases outside the gene matches. The CDR3 runs to 15 residues. From germline, CDR1 is MGHDK and CDR2 SYGVNS. CDR3 DNA: TGTGCCAGCAGCTCCAGGGGGGACTCTGGAAACACCATATATTTT. This encodes CASSSRGDSGNTIYF.

In this sample, this clone turned up a few times. V usage is TRBV4-1 and J usage is TRBJ2-7; 9 bases map to TRBD1. V lost 5 bases, J lost 0 bases, and 5 bases stayed unmatched. Germline assignment: CDR1 MGHRA and CDR2 YSYEKL. The CDR3 covers 15 residues. The CDR3 nucleotides are TGCGCCAGCAGCTTCCGGGACAGGGACTCCTACGAGCAGTACTTC. It is translated as CASSFRDRDSYEQYF.

For this clone: This CDR3 is also generated by other DNA sequences in the sample. This rearrangement joins TRBV10-3 to TRBJ1-5; 7 positions agree with TRBD1. The V gene end was trimmed by 0 bases and the J gene end by 4 bases; junction bases not matched to a gene: 3. Germline V gene lookup returns CDR1 ENHRY and CDR2 SYGVKD. CDR3 length: 15 amino acids. Here the CDR3 reads CAISESGGSNQPQHF. For the CDR3, the DNA is TGTGCCATCAGTGAGTCAGGGGGCTCAAATCAGCCCCAGCATTTT.

The rearrangement uses TRBV12-3 or TRBV12-4 and TRBJ2-7; 7 positions agree with TRBD1. The CDR3 is made up of 11 amino acids. V was clipped by 6 bases and J by 12 bases; unmatched bases: 8. This CDR3 is CASSPGGRRYF. The DNA for the CDR3 is TGTGCCAGCAGCCCAGGGGGTAGGCGGTACTTC.

The chain employs TRBV7-2 and TRBJ2-1, with no clear D. The CDR3 totals 13 residues. CDR1 is SGHTA, CDR2 FQGNSA, per germline. Trimming left V 3 bases short and J 7 bases short, with 10 bases between. The CDR3 DNA follows: TGTGCCAGCAGCTTGGGCAGAAGGAATGAGCAGTTCTTC. Its protein is CASSLGRRNEQFF.

This chain joins TRBV7-9 and TRBJ2-1, with 8 bases identical to TRBD2. Germline lookup yields CDR1 SEHNR and CDR2 FQNEAQ (reference sequence). CDR3 length: 16 amino acids. V lost 3 bases to trimming and J lost 4 bases; unmatched junction nucleotides: 8. This chain's CDR3 is CASSFPGTRLYNEQFF. DNA for the CDR3: TGTGCCAGCAGCTTTCCCGGGACTAGACTTTACAATGAGCAGTTCTTC.

The chain joins TRBV4-1 to TRBJ2-3, with 8 bases matching TRBD2. The CDR3 sequence is 16 residues long. The J segment lost 6 bases and the V segment lost 0 bases, leaving 8 bases of the junction unmatched. Germline assignment: CDR1 MGHRA and CDR2 YSYEKL. The DNA of the CDR3 is TGCGCCAGCAGCCAAGATACGGGGGGGCGTGTGGATACGCAGTATTTT. This encodes CASSQDTGGRVDTQYF.

This clone came up once. The chain employs TRBV12-5 and TRBJ2-5, with 9 bases that match TRBD1. V trimming: 6 bases; J trimming: 5 bases; junction bases outside the gene matches: 4. Germline V gene sequence: CDR1 LGHNT, CDR2 FRNRAP. This CDR3 is 13 amino acids long. The CDR3 protein is CASGRGTGETQYF. In DNA form, the CDR3 reads TGTGCTAGTGGCCGAGGGACAGGGGAGACCCAGTACTTC.

V is TRBV18 and J is TRBJ1-6; TRBD1 agrees at 9 bases. The germline CDR1 and CDR2 sequences are KGHSH and LQKENI. The trim removed 2 bases at V and 8 bases at J, leaving 7 bases unmatched. There are 16 residues in the CDR3. CDR3 in DNA: TGTGCCAGCTCACCAGCGACCGGGACAGGGTATTCACCCCTCCACTTT. Residues: CASSPATGTGYSPLHF. Variable domain in full (rest from reference TRBV18 and TRBJ1-6): NAGVMQNPRHLVRRRGQEARLRCSPMKGHSHVYWYRQLPEEGLKFMVYLQKENIIDESGMPKERFSAEFPKEGPSILRIQQVVRGDSAAYFCASSPATGTGYSPLHFGNGTRLTVT.

The rearrangement links TRBV5-8 to TRBJ1-1, with 7 nucleotides matching TRBD1. CDR1 and CDR2 (germline): SGHTS, YDEGEE. V was pared by 3 bases and J by 5 bases, with 7 bases of the junction left unmatched. The CDR3 length is 14 residues. In DNA, the CDR3 is TGTGCCAGCAGCTCCAGACAGGGTGGGACTGAAGCTTTCTTT. Its protein is CASSSRQGGTEAFF. The full variable domain, its missing parts supplied by reference TRBV5-8 and TRBJ1-1, is EAGVTQSPTHLIKTRGQQATLRCSPISGHTSVYWYQQALGLGLQFLLWYDEGEERNRGNFPPRFSGRQFPNYSSELNVNALELEDSALYLCASSSRQGGTEAFFGQGTRLTVV.

The chain carries TRBV5-1 and TRBJ1-5; 8 nucleotides align to TRBD1. CDR1 SGHRS and CDR2 YFSETQ come from the germline V gene. The CDR3 is 16 residues long. Trimming took 4 bases from V and 7 from J; bases not matched to a gene: 13. The CDR3 nucleotides are TGCGCCAGCAGCCCGGACGGACAGGGACAAGGGCAGCCCCAGCATTTT. Protein sequence: CASSPDGQGQGQPQHF.

CDR3 bases: TGTGCCAGCAGATCCGGGACAGGTGGCACCTACGAGCAGTACTTC. It is translated as CASRSGTGGTYEQYF. The V gene is TRBV5-4, the J gene TRBJ2-7, with 8 bases identical to TRBD1. The ends lost 5 bases at V and 2 bases at J; junction bases unmatched: 9. Germline lookup yields CDR1 SGHNT and CDR2 YYREEE (reference sequence). This CDR3 spans 15 amino acids.

This clone came up many times. The J gene is TRBJ2-2, the V gene TRBV10-1; 7 nucleotides line up with TRBD1. Trimming cost V 0 bases and J 4 bases; bases outside gene matches: 2. The CDR3 has 15 amino acids. CDR1 is WNHNN, CDR2 SYGVQD, per germline (reference sequence). The CDR3 DNA reads as TGCGCCAGCAGTGAGTCCAGGGGGTCCACCGGGGAGCTGTTTTTT. It encodes CASSESRGSTGELFF.

V gene TRBV27 combines with J gene TRBJ1-5; tentatively, D is TRBD1 (5 bases). This CDR3 has 14 residues. Germline CDR1 and CDR2: MNHEY and SMNVEV (reference sequence). With 3 bases removed from V and 6 bases from J, the gap between germline ends came to 12 bases. DNA for the CDR3: TGTGCCAGCAGTTTCCGGGGGATCGGTCAGCCCCAGCATTTT. Protein product: CASSFRGIGQPQHF.

This chain connects TRBV7-9 to TRBJ1-1; D not resolved. CDR1 is SEHNR, CDR2 FQNEAQ, per germline (reference sequence). The CDR3 consists of 16 residues. Trimming stripped 1 base from V and 5 bases from J, with 17 bases between. The chain's CDR3 is CASSLGAAALGTEAFF. The CDR3 DNA sequence: TGTGCCAGCAGCTTAGGAGCCGCGGCCCTTGGGACTGAAGCTTTCTTT. Based on the CDR3 plus reference TRBV7-9 and TRBJ1-1, the full variable domain is DTGVSQNPRHKITKRGQNVTFRCDPISEHNRLYWYRQTLGQGPEFLTYFQNEAQLEKSRLLSDRFSAERPKGSFSTLEIQRTEQGDSAMYLCASSLGAAALGTEAFFGQGTRLTVV.